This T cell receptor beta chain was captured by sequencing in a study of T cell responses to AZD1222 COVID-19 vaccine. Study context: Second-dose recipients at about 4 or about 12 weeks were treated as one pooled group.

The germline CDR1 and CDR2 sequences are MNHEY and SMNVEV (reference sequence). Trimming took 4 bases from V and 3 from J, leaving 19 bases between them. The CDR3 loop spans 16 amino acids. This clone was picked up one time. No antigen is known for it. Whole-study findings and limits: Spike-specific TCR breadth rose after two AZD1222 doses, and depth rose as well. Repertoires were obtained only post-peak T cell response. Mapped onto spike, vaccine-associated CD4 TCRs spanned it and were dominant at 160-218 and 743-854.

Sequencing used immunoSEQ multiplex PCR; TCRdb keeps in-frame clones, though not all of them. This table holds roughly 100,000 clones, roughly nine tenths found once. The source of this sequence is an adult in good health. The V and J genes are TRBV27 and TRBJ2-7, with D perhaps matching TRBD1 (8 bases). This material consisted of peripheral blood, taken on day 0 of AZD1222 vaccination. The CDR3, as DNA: TGTGCCAGCAGTTCCCGGACAGGGAGGGGGTTCTACGAGCAGTACTTC. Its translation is CASSSRTGRGFYEQYF.